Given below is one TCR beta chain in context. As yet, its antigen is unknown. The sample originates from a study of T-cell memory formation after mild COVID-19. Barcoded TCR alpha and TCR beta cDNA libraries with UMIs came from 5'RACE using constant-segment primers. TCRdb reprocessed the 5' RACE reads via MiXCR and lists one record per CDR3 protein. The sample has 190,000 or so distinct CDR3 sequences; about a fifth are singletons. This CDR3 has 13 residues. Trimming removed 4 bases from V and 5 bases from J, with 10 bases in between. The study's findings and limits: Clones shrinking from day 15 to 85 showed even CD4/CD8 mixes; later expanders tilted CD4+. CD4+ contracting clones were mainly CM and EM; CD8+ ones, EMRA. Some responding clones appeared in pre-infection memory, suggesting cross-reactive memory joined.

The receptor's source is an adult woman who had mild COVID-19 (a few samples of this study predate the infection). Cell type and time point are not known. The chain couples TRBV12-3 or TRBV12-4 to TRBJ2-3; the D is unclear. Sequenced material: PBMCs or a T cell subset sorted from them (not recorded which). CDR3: CASSSPVGDTQYF. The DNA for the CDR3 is TGTGCCAGCAGTTCGCCCGTAGGAGATACGCAGTATTTT.